This TCR beta chain was sequenced for a study of spatial heterogeneity in lung cancer. Study at large: Consistent detection of more beta-chain than alpha-chain sequences was observed. In tumor regions TCR transcript counts correlated strongly with a matched bulk RNA-seq T cell module score. The study's findings and limits: Expanded alpha and beta TCR counts within tumors tracked tumor mutation counts. In tumor T cells, estimated coverage reached around 7% for alpha chains and about 14% for beta chains.

This clonotype counts as large. The antigen is not known. Time point reported: sample taken at primary tumor resection. TCRdb itself ran the 5' RACE reads through MiXCR, one entry per CDR3 protein. The table includes roughly 4,100 distinct CDR3 sequences, 5% to 7% detected once. Sample: lung tumor tissue, taken at surgery. This clonotype was sampled from a male donor with early-stage non-small cell lung cancer.

The chain's CDR3 is CASSWERESYGYTF. CDR3 coding DNA: TGTGCCAGCAGCTGGGAGAGAGAATCCTATGGCTACACCTTC. This chain links TRBV5-6 with TRBJ1-2, with D hard to call. Germline V gene data show CDR1 as SGHDT and CDR2 as YYEEEE. CDR3 length: 14 amino acids. Trimming stripped 3 bases from V and 4 bases from J, with 13 bases between. Looking up the rest from reference TRBV5-6 and TRBJ1-2 gives the full variable domain: DAGVTQSPTHLIKTRGQQVTLRCSPKSGHDTVSWYQQALGQGPQFIFQYYEEEERQRGNFPDRFSGHQFPNYSSELNVNALLLGDSALYLCASSWERESYGYTFGSGTRLTVV.